This TCR beta chain came from a study of early T cells in non-severe SARS-CoV-2 infection. Looking at the study overall: The study sequenced bulk RNA from unsorted whole blood, with chains unpaired. General observations from the study: Clonotype matching in VDJdb favored anti-spike CD8 responses and did not capture private and CD4 specificities.

Trimming took off 1 base at V and 4 bases at J, with 10 bases between the two ends. This CDR3 has 13 residues. Germline V gene data show CDR1 as DFQATT and CDR2 as SNEGSKA (reference sequence). This clonotype was seen ten or more times. As yet, its antigen is unknown. Molecules of cDNA were individually given unique molecular identifiers that were attached to them. TCRdb ran MiXCR on the 5' RACE reads and lists one entry per CDR3 protein. The table lists roughly 110,000 distinct CDR3 sequences, around 10% of them singletons. The sequencing sample was made of whole blood. The chain is built from TRBV20-1 and TRBJ1-1; D unclear. The source of this sequence is an adult who was a healthcare worker with PCR-confirmed SARS-CoV-2 infection or an uninfected control (not recorded which). CDR3 DNA: TGCAGTGCTAGAGTCGTACGGGGCACTGAAGCTTTCTTT. Translation gives CSARVVRGTEAFF.